This TCR beta chain was captured by sequencing in a study of blood T cell repertoires in COVID-19. Study context: COVID-19 samples collected from the United States, Italy and Spain covered acute and convalescent phases. T cells, B-cell-depleted T cells, or PBMCs supplied cDNA or gDNA.

Libraries were prepared by immunoSEQ multiplex PCR; TCRdb keeps only in-frame clonotypes and omits some of them. The data contain 62,000 or so clones, approximately 78% of them singletons. This CDR3 has 15 amino acids. Germline CDR1 SGHRS, CDR2 YFSETQ. V lost 0 bases to trimming and J lost 8 bases; unmatched junction nucleotides: 7. Sequencing was done on a sample of peripheral blood. The clonotype was recovered from a man aged 60-69 years with COVID-19, enrolled during active disease. The chain is built from TRBV5-1 and TRBJ2-1, with 8 bases that match TRBD2. Here the CDR3 DNA reads TGCGCCAGCAGCTTGGTAGGTAGCGGGGTCGATGAGCAGTTCTTC. Translating it yields CASSLVGSGVDEQFF.